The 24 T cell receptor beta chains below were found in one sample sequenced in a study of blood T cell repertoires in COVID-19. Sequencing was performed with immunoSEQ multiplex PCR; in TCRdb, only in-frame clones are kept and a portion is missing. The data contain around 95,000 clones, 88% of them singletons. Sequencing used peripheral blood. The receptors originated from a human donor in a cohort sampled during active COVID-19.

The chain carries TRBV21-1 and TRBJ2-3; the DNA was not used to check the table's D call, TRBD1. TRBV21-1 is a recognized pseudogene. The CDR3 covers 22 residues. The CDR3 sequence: CASSITGTGDLRLPACTDTQYF. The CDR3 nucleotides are TGTGCCAGCAGCATAACCGGGACAGGTGATCTCAGGCTTCCCGCTTGCACAGATACGCAGTATTTT.

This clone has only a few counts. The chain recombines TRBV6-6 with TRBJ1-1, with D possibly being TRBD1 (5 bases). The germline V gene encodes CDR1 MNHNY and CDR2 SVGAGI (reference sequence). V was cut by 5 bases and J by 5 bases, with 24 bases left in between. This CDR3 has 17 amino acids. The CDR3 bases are TGTGCCAGCAGTCCGACGGCGGGGACTGTTCTCAAAACTGAAGCTTTCTTT. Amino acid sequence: CASSPTAGTVLKTEAFF.

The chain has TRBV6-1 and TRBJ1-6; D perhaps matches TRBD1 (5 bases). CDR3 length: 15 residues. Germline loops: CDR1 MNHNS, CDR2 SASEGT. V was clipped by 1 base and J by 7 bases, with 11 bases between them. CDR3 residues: CASSEGGVGNSPLHF. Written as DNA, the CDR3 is TGTGCCAGCAGTGAAGGGGGCGTTGGGAATTCACCCCTCCACTTT.

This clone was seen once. The CDR3 DNA reads TGTGCCAGCAGCTTAGGAGTTAATAGCAATCAGCCCCAGCATTTT. Encoded protein: CASSLGVNSNQPQHF. V usage is TRBV11-2 and J usage is TRBJ1-5, with no clear D. This CDR3 has 15 amino acids. With 1 base removed from V and 0 bases from J, the gap between germline ends came to 7 bases. The germline V gene has CDR1 SGHAT and CDR2 FQNNGV.

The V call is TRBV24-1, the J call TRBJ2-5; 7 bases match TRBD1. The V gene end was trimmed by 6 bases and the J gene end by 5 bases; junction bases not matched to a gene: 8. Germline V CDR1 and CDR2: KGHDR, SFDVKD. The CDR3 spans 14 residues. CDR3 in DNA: TGTGCCACCAGTTCGACACAGGGGTTGGAGACCCAGTACTTC. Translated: CATSSTQGLETQYF.

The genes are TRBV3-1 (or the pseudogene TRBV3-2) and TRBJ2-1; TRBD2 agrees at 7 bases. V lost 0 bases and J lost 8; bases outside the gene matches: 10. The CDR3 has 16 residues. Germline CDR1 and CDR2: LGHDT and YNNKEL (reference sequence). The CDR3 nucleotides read TGTGCCAGCAGCCAAGACCTAGCGGCAAGAGGGGATGAGCAGTTCTTC. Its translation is CASSQDLAARGDEQFF.

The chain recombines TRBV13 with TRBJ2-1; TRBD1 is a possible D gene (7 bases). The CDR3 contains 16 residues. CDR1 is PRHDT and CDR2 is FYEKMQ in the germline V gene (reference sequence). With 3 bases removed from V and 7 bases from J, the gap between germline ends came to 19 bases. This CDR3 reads CASSLAPGQGGNEQFF. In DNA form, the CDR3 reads TGTGCCAGCAGCTTGGCGCCCGGGCAGGGGGGTAATGAGCAGTTCTTC.

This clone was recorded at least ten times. CDR3: CSSWTGPTNEQFF. Here the CDR3 DNA reads TGCAGCTCTTGGACTGGCCCTACAAATGAGCAGTTCTTC. The chain is built from TRBV29-1 and TRBJ2-1; D is perhaps TRBD2 (5 bases). The CDR3 has 13 residues. V lost 8 bases to trimming and J lost 7 bases, with 18 bases between them. Germline CDR1 reads SQVTM; CDR2 reads ANQGSEA.

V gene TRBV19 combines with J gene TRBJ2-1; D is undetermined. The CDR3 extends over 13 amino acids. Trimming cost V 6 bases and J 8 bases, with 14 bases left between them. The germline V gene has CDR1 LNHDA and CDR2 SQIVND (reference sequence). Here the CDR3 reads CASSESRFDEQFF. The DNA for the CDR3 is TGTGCCAGTAGCGAATCCAGGTTCGATGAGCAGTTCTTC.

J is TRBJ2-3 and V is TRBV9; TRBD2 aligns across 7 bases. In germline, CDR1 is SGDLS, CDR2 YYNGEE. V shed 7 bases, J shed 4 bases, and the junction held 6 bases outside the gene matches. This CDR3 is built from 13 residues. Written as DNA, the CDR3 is TGTGCCAGCGGGAGGGGCCCCCCAGATACGCAGTATTTT. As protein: CASGRGPPDTQYF.

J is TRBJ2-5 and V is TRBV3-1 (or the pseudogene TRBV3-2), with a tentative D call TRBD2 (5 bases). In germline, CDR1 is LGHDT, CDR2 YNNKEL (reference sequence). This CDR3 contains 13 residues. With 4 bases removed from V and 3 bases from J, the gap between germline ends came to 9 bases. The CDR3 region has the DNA TGTGCCAGCAGCCCCGGACTGAAAGAGACCCAGTACTTC. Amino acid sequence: CASSPGLKETQYF.

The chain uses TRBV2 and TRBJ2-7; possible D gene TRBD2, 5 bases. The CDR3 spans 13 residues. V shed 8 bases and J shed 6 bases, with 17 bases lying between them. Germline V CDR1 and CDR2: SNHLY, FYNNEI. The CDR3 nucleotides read TGTGCCAGCTCGCGGGCTTTAGTATCCGAGCAGTACTTC. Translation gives CASSRALVSEQYF.

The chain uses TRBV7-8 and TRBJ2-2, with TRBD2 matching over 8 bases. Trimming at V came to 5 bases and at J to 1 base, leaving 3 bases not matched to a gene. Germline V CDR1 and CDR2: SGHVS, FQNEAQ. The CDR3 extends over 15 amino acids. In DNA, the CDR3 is TGTGCCAGCAGCCCGGGACTAGAGAACACCGGGGAGCTGTTTTTT. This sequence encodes CASSPGLENTGELFF.

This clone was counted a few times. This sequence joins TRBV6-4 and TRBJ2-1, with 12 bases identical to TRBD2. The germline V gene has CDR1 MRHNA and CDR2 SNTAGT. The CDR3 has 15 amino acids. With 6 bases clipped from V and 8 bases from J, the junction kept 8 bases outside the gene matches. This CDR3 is CASSETSGSGYEQFF. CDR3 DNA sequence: TGTGCCAGCAGCGAGACTAGCGGGAGTGGGTATGAGCAGTTCTTC.

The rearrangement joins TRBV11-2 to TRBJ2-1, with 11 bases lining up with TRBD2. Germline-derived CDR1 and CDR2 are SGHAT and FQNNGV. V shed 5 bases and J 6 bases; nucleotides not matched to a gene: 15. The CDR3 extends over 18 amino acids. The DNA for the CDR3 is TGTGCCAGCAGCCCCGCCCCTCACGGACTAGCGGGTAGCAATGAGCAGTTCTTC. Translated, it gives CASSPAPHGLAGSNEQFF.

The CDR3 DNA reads TGTGCCAGCAGCTTACGGACACTCTCCTACGAGCAGTACTTC. The encoded protein is CASSLRTLSYEQYF. This sequence joins TRBV7-2 and TRBJ2-7, with D perhaps matching TRBD1 (5 bases). CDR3 length: 14 residues. The ends were cut back, 2 bases at V and 0 bases at J, with 8 bases in the middle. Germline V CDR1 and CDR2: SGHTA, FQGNSA.

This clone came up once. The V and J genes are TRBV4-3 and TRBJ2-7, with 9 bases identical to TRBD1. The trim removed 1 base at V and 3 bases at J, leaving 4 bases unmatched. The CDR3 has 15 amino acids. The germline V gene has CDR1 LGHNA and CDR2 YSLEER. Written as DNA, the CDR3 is TGCGCCAGCAGCCAAGCCGGGACAGGGTTCTACGAGCAGTACTTC. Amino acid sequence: CASSQAGTGFYEQYF.

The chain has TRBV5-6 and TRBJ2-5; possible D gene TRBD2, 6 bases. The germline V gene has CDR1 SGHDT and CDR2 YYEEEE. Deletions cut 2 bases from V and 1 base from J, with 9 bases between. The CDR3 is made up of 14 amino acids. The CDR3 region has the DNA TGTGCCAGCAGCTTCGGGAGCCTCCAAGAGACCCAGTACTTC. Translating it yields CASSFGSLQETQYF.

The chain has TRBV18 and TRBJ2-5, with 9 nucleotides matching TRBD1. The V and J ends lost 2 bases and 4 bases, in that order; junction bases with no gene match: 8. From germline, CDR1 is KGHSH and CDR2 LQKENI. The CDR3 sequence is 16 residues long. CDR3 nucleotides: TGTGCCAGCTCACCAAGGACAGGGGCTTATGGAGAGACCCAGTACTTC. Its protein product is CASSPRTGAYGETQYF.

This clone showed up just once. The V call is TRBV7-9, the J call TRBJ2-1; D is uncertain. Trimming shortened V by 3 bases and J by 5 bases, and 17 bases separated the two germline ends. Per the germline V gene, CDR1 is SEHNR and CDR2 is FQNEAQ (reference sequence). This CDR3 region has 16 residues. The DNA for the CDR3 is TGTGCCAGCAGCTTGCCCGTTCGTGAACAAAACAATGAGCAGTTCTTC. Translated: CASSLPVREQNNEQFF.

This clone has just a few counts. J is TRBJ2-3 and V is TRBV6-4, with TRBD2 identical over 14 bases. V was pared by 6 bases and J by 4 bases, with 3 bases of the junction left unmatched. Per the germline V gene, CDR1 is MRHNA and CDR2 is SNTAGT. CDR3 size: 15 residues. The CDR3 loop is CASSRLAGGPDTQYF. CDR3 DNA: TGTGCCAGCAGCAGACTAGCGGGAGGGCCAGATACGCAGTATTTT.

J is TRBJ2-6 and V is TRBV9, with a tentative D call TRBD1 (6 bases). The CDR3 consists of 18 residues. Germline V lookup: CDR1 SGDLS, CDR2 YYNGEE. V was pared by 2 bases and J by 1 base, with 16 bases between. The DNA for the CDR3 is TGTGCCAGCAGCGTGGATTCGGACAGCGCGTCTGGGGCCAACGTCCTGACTTTC. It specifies CASSVDSDSASGANVLTF.

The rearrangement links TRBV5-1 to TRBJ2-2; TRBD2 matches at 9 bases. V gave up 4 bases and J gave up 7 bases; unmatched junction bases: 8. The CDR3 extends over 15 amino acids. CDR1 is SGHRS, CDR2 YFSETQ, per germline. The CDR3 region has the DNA TGCGCCAGCAGCCCGGTAGCGGGAGTGAACGGGGAGCTGTTTTTT. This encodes CASSPVAGVNGELFF.

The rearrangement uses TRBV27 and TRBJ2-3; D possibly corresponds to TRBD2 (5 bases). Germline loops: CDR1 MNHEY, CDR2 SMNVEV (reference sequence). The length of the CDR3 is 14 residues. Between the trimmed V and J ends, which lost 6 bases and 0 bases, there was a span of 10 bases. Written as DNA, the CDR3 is TGTGCCAGCAGCGCTAGCTCTAGCACAGATACGCAGTATTTT. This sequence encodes CASSASSSTDTQYF.